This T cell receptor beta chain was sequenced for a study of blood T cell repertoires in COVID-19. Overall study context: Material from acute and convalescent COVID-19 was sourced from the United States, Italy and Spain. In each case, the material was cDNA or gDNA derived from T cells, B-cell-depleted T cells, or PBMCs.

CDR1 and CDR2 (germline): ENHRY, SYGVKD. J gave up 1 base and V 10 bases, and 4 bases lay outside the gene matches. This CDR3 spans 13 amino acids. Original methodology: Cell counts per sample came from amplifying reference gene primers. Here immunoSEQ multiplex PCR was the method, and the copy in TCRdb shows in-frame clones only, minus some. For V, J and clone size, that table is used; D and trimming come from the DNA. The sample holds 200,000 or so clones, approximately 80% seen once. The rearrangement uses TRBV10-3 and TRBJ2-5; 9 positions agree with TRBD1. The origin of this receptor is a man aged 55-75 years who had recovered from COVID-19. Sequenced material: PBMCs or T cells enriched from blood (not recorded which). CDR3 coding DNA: TGTGCCAGTTCGACAGGGGGCCAAGAGACCCAGTACTTC. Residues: CASSTGGQETQYF.